This TCR beta chain came from a study of blood T cell repertoires in COVID-19. CDR3 size: 18 residues. Trimming cost V 1 base and J 3 bases; bases outside gene matches: 12. Germline V gene data show CDR1 as KGHSH and CDR2 as LQKENI. Under the authors' procedure: Amplifying reference gene primers gave estimates of nucleated cell counts. Sequenced by immunoSEQ multiplex PCR; TCRdb stores in-frame clones only, minus some. The V and J calls and the clone size are those of that table, but D and trimming were determined from the DNA. The repertoire holds about 100,000 clones, with almost 80% as singletons. V is TRBV18 and J is TRBJ2-4; TRBD2 agrees at 7 bases. This clonotype was obtained from a woman in her seventies with acute or convalescent COVID-19. Sequencing was done on a sample of peripheral blood. CDR3 nucleotides: TGTGCCAGCTCACCACGGCGGGGGTCGTTGGACTACAAAAACATTCAGTACTTC. Translation gives CASSPRRGSLDYKNIQYF.